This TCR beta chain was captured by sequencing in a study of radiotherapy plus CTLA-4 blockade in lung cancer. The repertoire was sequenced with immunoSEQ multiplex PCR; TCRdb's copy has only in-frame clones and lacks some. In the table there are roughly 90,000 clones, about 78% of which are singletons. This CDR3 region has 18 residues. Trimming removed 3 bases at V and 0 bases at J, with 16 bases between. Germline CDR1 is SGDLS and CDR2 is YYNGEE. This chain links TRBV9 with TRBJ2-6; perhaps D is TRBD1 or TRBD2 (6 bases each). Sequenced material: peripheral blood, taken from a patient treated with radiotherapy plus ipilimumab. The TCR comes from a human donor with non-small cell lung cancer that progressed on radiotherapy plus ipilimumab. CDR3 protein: CASSARGGQDSGANVLTF. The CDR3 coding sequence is TGTGCCAGCAGCGCCCGAGGGGGGCAGGACTCTGGGGCCAACGTCCTGACTTTC.